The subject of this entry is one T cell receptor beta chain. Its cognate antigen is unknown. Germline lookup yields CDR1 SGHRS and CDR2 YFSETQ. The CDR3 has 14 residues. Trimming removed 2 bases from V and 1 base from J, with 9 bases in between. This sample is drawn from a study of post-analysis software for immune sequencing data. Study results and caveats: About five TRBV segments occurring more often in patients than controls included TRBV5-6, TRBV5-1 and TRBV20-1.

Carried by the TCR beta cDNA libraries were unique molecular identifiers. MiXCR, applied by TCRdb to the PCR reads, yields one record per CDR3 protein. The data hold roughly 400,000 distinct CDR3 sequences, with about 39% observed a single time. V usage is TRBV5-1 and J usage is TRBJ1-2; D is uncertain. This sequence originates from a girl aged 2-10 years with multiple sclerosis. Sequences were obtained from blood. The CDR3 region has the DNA TGCGCCAGCAGCTTACCGGACGGTAACTATGGCTACACCTTC. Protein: CASSLPDGNYGYTF.